A selection of T cell receptor beta chains follows, all from one sample in a study of CD8 T cells in ankylosing spondylitis. TCRdb reprocessed the 5' RACE reads via MiXCR and lists one record per CDR3 protein. The table lists more than 250,000 distinct CDR3 sequences, 6.5% to 10% of them singletons. The sample consisted of blood, either unsorted or a sorted T cell fraction (not recorded which). Source of these receptors: a male donor with ankylosing spondylitis. CDR3s include the opening cysteine and the closing phenylalanine or tryptophan. A D gene is named only where the DNA matches it firmly. Clone size appears in some rows only: once, few, many, or a class for an expanded clone.

d_call,clone_size,v_call,j_call,cdr3_aa,cdr3_nt
TRBD1,many,TRBV28,TRBJ1-1,CASRPNRGGTEAFF,TGTGCCAGCCGACCGAACAGGGGCGGAACTGAAGCTTTCTTT
NA,few,TRBV28,TRBJ2-1,CASNPRLAEIYNEQFF,TGTGCCAGCAATCCCCGGCTAGCTGAAATCTACAATGAGCAGTTCTTC
NA,few,TRBV5-1,TRBJ2-5,CASSFKQGPETQYF,TGCGCCAGCAGCTTTAAACAGGGACCAGAGACCCAGTACTTC
TRBD1,few,TRBV5-1,TRBJ1-2,CASSFGLDRADGYTF,TGCGCCAGCAGCTTCGGGCTGGACAGGGCGGATGGCTACACCTTC
NA,NA,TRBV29-1,TRBJ1-1,CSATGRWNTEAFF,TGCAGCGCTACCGGACGGTGGAACACTGAAGCTTTCTTT
TRBD1,NA,TRBV6-4,TRBJ2-3,CASSDSDRVGDTQYF,TGTGCCAGCAGTGACTCCGACAGGGTGGGAGATACGCAGTATTTT
NA,NA,TRBV6-1,TRBJ1-1,CASSRRGGSNTEAFF,TGTGCCAGCAGCAGACGGGGCGGATCGAACACTGAAGCTTTCTTT
NA,many,TRBV5-1,TRBJ1-4,CASSAGTDEKLFF,TGCGCCAGCAGCGCCGGGACGGATGAAAAACTGTTTTTT
TRBD2,many,TRBV15,TRBJ2-3,CATSREAGEADTQYF,TGTGCCACCAGCAGAGAAGCGGGGGAGGCAGATACGCAGTATTTT
NA,few,TRBV6-5,TRBJ2-2,CASSYADWRALTGELFF,TGTGCCAGCAGTTACGCGGACTGGCGAGCACTCACCGGGGAGCTGTTTTTT
TRBD2,NA,TRBV9,TRBJ2-1,CASSLLGTSLMEQFF,TGTGCCAGCAGCTTGCTCGGGACTAGCCTGATGGAACAGTTCTTC
TRBD1,NA,TRBV12-3/TRBV12-4,TRBJ1-6,CASSPGTGASPLHF,TGTGCCAGCAGTCCCGGGACAGGGGCTTCACCCCTCCACTTT
TRBD1,few,TRBV7-2,TRBJ1-5,CASSLALDRGQPQHF,TGTGCCAGCAGCTTAGCGCTGGACAGGGGCCAGCCCCAGCATTTT
NA,NA,TRBV4-1,TRBJ2-1,CASSHPMAKNEQFF,TGCGCCAGCAGCCACCCCATGGCCAAGAATGAGCAGTTCTTC
NA,few,TRBV20-1,TRBJ2-1,CSARDRRGNEQFF,TGCAGTGCTAGAGACAGGCGGGGCAATGAGCAGTTCTTC
TRBD2,few,TRBV6-6,TRBJ2-7,CAIWSSGTLSYF,TGTGCCATCTGGTCTAGCGGGACCCTTTCGTACTTC
TRBD1,few,TRBV15,TRBJ2-7,CATSRDLGTGGAEQYF,TGTGCCACCAGCAGAGATCTAGGGACAGGGGGCGCCGAGCAGTACTTC
NA,few,TRBV30,TRBJ1-1,CAWSVDLPLNTEAFF,TGTGCCTGGAGTGTCGATTTACCACTGAACACTGAAGCTTTCTTT
NA,NA,TRBV28,TRBJ2-7,CASSTLAGAVYEQYF,TGTGCCAGCAGTACCCTGGCAGGGGCGGTTTACGAGCAGTACTTC
TRBD2,many,TRBV7-9,TRBJ2-2,CASSPGLAGVYTGELFF,TGTGCCAGCAGCCCAGGACTAGCGGGAGTGTACACCGGGGAGCTGTTTTTT
TRBD2,NA,TRBV5-1,TRBJ2-3,CASSPGDGSAGVLTDTQYF,TGCGCCAGCAGCCCCGGAGACGGCAGCGCGGGAGTCTTGACAGATACGCAGTATTTT
NA,NA,TRBV7-9,TRBJ2-6,CASSLFGTGANVLTF,TGTGCCAGCAGCTTATTCGGGACTGGGGCCAACGTCCTGACTTTC
TRBD2,NA,TRBV20-1,TRBJ2-7,CSASGRNYEQYF,TGCAGCGCTAGCGGGAGAAACTACGAGCAGTACTTC